This TCR beta chain is drawn from a study of OX40 agonist ivuxolimab in advanced cancers. Across the whole study: An anti-OX40 (CD134) antibody with agonistic activity, ivuxolimab, was administered to patients. Study observations and caveats: Mean expanded clone counts were higher in CD8+ than CD4+ T cells.

Method: immunoSEQ multiplex PCR; TCRdb's copy keeps in-frame clones and lacks some. The data contain over 90,000 clones, approximately 84% of them singletons. The CDR3 length is 10 residues. Germline V gives CDR1 SNHLY, CDR2 FYNNEI. Details on this clone: Its antigen is undetermined.

The chain has TRBV2 and TRBJ2-6; D gene uncertain. Sequenced here: CD4+ or CD8+ T cells sorted from blood, sampled in a trial of the OX40 agonist ivuxolimab. The receptor was derived from an adult with an advanced solid tumor such as melanoma, head and neck, liver or kidney cancer. CDR3 amino acids: CARRANVLTF. As DNA, the CDR3 is TGTGCTAGGCGGGCCAACGTCCTGACTTTC.